The entry that follows covers one TCR beta chain sequence. What it binds is not known. This entry is derived from a study of blood T cells in healthy people across ages. For the study at large: Every two T cells gave about one barcoded beta molecule via template switching. Study-level findings and limits: A strong correlation between TCR beta diversity and naive T cell percentage was seen.

Looked up from germline, CDR1 is LGHNA and CDR2 is YSLEER. The V and J ends lost 4 bases and 3 bases respectively, with 16 bases between them. The CDR3 is 15 residues long. The use of a sample-barcoded 5' primer and a J-beta primer mix characterized a second PCR of 7 to 11 cycles. Each CDR3 protein gets one entry after TCRdb re-called the 5' RACE reads with MiXCR. The table has fewer than 900,000 distinct CDR3 sequences, roughly 49% seen once. The chain joins TRBV4-3 to TRBJ2-7, with D perhaps matching TRBD2 (6 bases). The source is an older woman in good health. The source material was blood. Written as DNA, the CDR3 is TGCGCCAGCAGCCCGCAGACTAGTTGGATCTACGAGCAGTACTTC. This encodes CASSPQTSWIYEQYF.